One T cell receptor (beta chain) is described in this entry. Its target is not known. In the PCR, 60 Vbeta and 13 Jbeta primers were used. Produced via immunoSEQ multiplex PCR; TCRdb's table is partial and in-frame only. This sample has more than 45,000 clones, with around 73% found just once. This record belongs to a study of cytomegalovirus exposure and HLA in healthy donors. The V gene lost 0 bases and the J gene lost 8 bases, with 14 bases spanning the gap. This CDR3 has 15 residues. The germline V gene has CDR1 LGHNA and CDR2 YNFKEQ. Findings and caveats of the study: Later analysis suggested most CMV-associated TCR beta chains were HLA-restricted.

This rearrangement joins TRBV4-2 to TRBJ2-1; D ambiguous. The clonotype comes from a woman aged 40-49 years in good health and CMV-seropositive. Sequencing was performed on PBMCs. DNA of the CDR3: TGTGCCAGCAGCCAAGAAAAAGCTCCATTGGATGAGCAGTTCTTC. Protein product: CASSQEKAPLDEQFF.